One sample yielded the 24 T cell receptor beta chains listed below, sequenced in a study of somatic mutations in cytotoxic T cells in rheumatoid arthritis. TCRdb's copy holds only in-frame clones and misses some; the assay was immunoSEQ multiplex PCR. Here the sample spans 2,000 to 3,000 clones, around 77% being singletons. Sequenced material: CD8+ T cells sorted from blood. The receptor set was obtained from a woman between 40 and 55 years old with rheumatoid arthritis.

The chain recombines TRBV4-3 with TRBJ2-7; 11 nucleotides agree with TRBD1. The V and J ends lost 5 bases and 5 bases, in that order; junction bases with no gene match: 8. This CDR3 spans 15 amino acids. Germline V gene data show CDR1 as LGHNA and CDR2 as YSLEER. The CDR3 coding sequence is TGCGCCAGCAGCTACGGGACAGGGGGTTTCGACGAGCAGTACTTC. This codes for CASSYGTGGFDEQYF.

This clone has more than one count but fewer than ten. The rearrangement uses TRBV4-3 and TRBJ2-1; 12 nucleotides align to TRBD2. Germline assignment: CDR1 LGHNA and CDR2 YSLEER. V lost 0 bases, J lost 8 bases, and 5 bases stayed unmatched. The CDR3 extends over 16 amino acids. The CDR3 nucleotides are TGCGCCAGCAGCCAAGATACTAGCGGGGGGTTTTATGAGCAGTTCTTC. This encodes CASSQDTSGGFYEQFF.

The genes are TRBV29-1 and TRBJ2-5; TRBD2 agrees at 15 bases. The germline gives CDR1 SQVTM, CDR2 ANQGSEA. The CDR3 runs to 14 residues. The V and J ends lost 6 bases and 5 bases, in that order; junction bases with no gene match: 4. The CDR3 region has the DNA TGCAGCGTAACCGGGACTAGCGGGAGGGAGACCCAGTACTTC. It specifies CSVTGTSGRETQYF.

This clone came up once. The chain carries TRBV5-6 and TRBJ2-7; D ambiguous. The CDR3 covers 14 residues. The V gene lost 3 bases and the J gene lost 0 bases, with 10 bases spanning the gap. Germline CDR1 is SGHDT and CDR2 is YYEEEE. The CDR3 sequence is CASSSIVSSYEQYF. The CDR3 region has the DNA TGTGCCAGCAGCTCAATTGTCAGCTCCTACGAGCAGTACTTC.

This clone is large (0.1 to 1%) within its sample. The rearrangement uses TRBV25-1 and TRBJ1-3; 8 bases align to TRBD1. Germline lookup yields CDR1 MGHDK and CDR2 SYGVNS. With V trimmed by 2 bases and J by 4 bases, 10 bases remained unmatched. The CDR3 extends over 17 amino acids. The CDR3 region has the DNA TGTGCCAGCAGTGAAATAGAAGGAAGGACAGGGGGAAACACCATATATTTT. Protein: CASSEIEGRTGGNTIYF.

In the case of this clone: Other nucleotide sequences from this sample produce the same CDR3. This rearrangement joins TRBV27 to TRBJ2-5; D is possibly TRBD1 (6 bases). V was trimmed by 2 bases and J by 5 bases, leaving 9 bases between them. The CDR3 runs to 13 residues. CDR1 is MNHEY, CDR2 SMNVEV, per germline (reference sequence). Written as DNA, the CDR3 is TGTGCCAGCAGTTTAGGGGGCCTGGAGACCCAGTACTTC. Translated, it gives CASSLGGLETQYF.

The rearrangement links TRBV5-5 to TRBJ2-7; 10 bases fit TRBD1. The V segment lost 2 bases and the J segment 4 bases; nucleotides outside the gene matches: 6. The germline V gene encodes CDR1 SGHKS and CDR2 YYEKEE (reference sequence). The CDR3 has 15 residues. The CDR3 sequence is CASSFSGTGVYEQYF. The CDR3 nucleotides are TGTGCCAGCAGCTTTTCCGGGACAGGGGTGTACGAGCAGTACTTC.

CDR3 sequence (DNA): TGTGCCAGCAGTCTCGGTACTGAAGCTTTCTTT. It specifies CASSLGTEAFF. This rearrangement joins TRBV28 to TRBJ1-1, with no clear D. Germline V CDR1 and CDR2: MDHEN, SYDVKM. This CDR3 is 11 amino acids long. With 5 bases removed from V and 5 bases from J, the gap between germline ends came to 6 bases.

For the CDR3, the DNA is TGCGCCAGCAGCTTGGATGACAGGGGGCCCGCGACCGGGGAGCTGTTTTTT. This codes for CASSLDDRGPATGELFF. The chain joins TRBV5-1 to TRBJ2-2; 10 nucleotides agree with TRBD1. The CDR3 extends over 17 amino acids. After removal of 0 bases from V and 5 bases from J, the junction contained 7 bases not matched to a gene. Germline assignment: CDR1 SGHRS and CDR2 YFSETQ.

This chain joins TRBV4-1 and TRBJ2-1, with D unclear. Germline V CDR1 and CDR2: MGHRA, YSYEKL. Trimming removed 1 base from V and 5 bases from J, with 6 bases in between. CDR3 length: 13 residues. The CDR3 DNA is TGCGCCAGCAGCCAAGGACTTAACAATGAGCAGTTCTTC. Translation: CASSQGLNNEQFF.

This clone is categorized as medium-sized. The chain links TRBV7-6 to TRBJ2-3; 7 nucleotides line up with TRBD1. CDR1 and CDR2 (germline): SGHVS, FNYEAQ. The trim removed 0 bases at V and 3 bases at J, leaving 9 bases unmatched. The CDR3 has 17 residues. CDR3 amino acids: CASSLAPTGAGTDTQYF. The CDR3 nucleotides are TGTGCCAGCAGCTTAGCGCCCACAGGGGCAGGGACAGATACGCAGTATTTT. Filled out from reference TRBV7-6 and TRBJ2-3, the complete variable domain reads GAGVSQSPRYKVTKRGQDVALRCDPISGHVSLYWYRQALGQGPEFLTYFNYEAQQDKSGLPNDRFSAERPEGSISTLTIQRTEQRDSAMYRCASSLAPTGAGTDTQYFGPGTRLTVL.

The J gene is TRBJ2-3, the V gene TRBV28, with 12 bases fitting TRBD2. In germline, CDR1 is MDHEN, CDR2 SYDVKM. The CDR3 totals 17 residues. Trimming at V came to 3 bases and at J to 5 bases, leaving 9 bases not matched to a gene. CDR3: CASSFSRLAGGLDTQYF. The CDR3, as DNA: TGTGCCAGCAGTTTTTCCCGCCTAGCGGGAGGGCTAGATACGCAGTATTTT.

The chain joins TRBV9 to TRBJ2-3; TRBD2 matches at 13 bases. Germline lookup yields CDR1 SGDLS and CDR2 YYNGEE. The CDR3 spans 16 residues. V gave up 7 bases and J gave up 2 bases; unmatched junction bases: 7. In DNA, the CDR3 is TGTGCCAGCGGAGGGACTAGCGGGGCCCCCACAGATACGCAGTATTTT. Translation gives CASGGTSGAPTDTQYF.

The chain joins TRBV28 to TRBJ2-2; 7 bases align to TRBD1. Germline-derived CDR1 and CDR2 are MDHEN and SYDVKM. This CDR3 has 15 amino acids. V lost 5 bases and J lost 3; bases outside the gene matches: 6. CDR3 residues: CASSTGDRHTGELFF. The CDR3 coding sequence is TGTGCCAGCAGTACAGGGGACCGACACACCGGGGAGCTGTTTTTT.

The V and J genes are TRBV2 and TRBJ1-1; D gene uncertain. Looked up from germline, CDR1 is SNHLY and CDR2 is FYNNEI. The V and J ends lost 3 bases and 0 bases respectively, with 8 bases between them. The length of the CDR3 is 14 residues. In nucleotides, the CDR3 is TGTGCCAGCAGTGAGGGCACCTTGAACACTGAAGCTTTCTTT. Amino acids: CASSEGTLNTEAFF. Supplemented by reference TRBV2 and TRBJ1-1, the full variable domain reads EPEVTQTPSHQVTQMGQEVILRCVPISNHLYFYWYRQILGQKVEFLVSFYNNEISEKSEIFDDQFSVERPDGSNFTLKIRSTKLEDSAMYFCASSEGTLNTEAFFGQGTRLTVV.

This clone has a handful of counts. This rearrangement joins TRBV30 to TRBJ2-7; 10 bases are shared with TRBD1. The germline V gene encodes CDR1 GTSNPN and CDR2 SVGIG (reference sequence). This CDR3 is 18 amino acids long. With 5 bases clipped from V and 5 bases from J, the junction kept 21 bases outside the gene matches. CDR3 sequence: CAWGTISGTGVTGNEQYF. Written as DNA, the CDR3 is TGTGCCTGGGGAACGATCTCCGGGACAGGGGTTACGGGTAACGAGCAGTACTTC.

This clone was recorded only once. The CDR3 DNA is TGCGCCAGCAGCCAAGTTTACCGAGACTACGAGCAGTACTTC. This sequence encodes CASSQVYRDYEQYF. This chain links TRBV4-1 with TRBJ2-7; D gene uncertain. Trimming cost V 1 base and J 3 bases, with 10 bases left between them. The CDR3 has 14 residues. Per germline, CDR1 MGHRA and CDR2 YSYEKL.

CDR3 region: CASSFGSNTEAFF. DNA for the CDR3: TGTGCCAGCAGTTTCGGGAGCAACACTGAAGCTTTCTTT. The chain employs TRBV6-1 and TRBJ1-1; D is undetermined. Germline V gene sequence: CDR1 MNHNS, CDR2 SASEGT. V was clipped by 5 bases and J by 2 bases, with 9 bases between them. The CDR3 is 13 residues long.

The chain is built from TRBV10-3 and TRBJ2-3; D may be TRBD1 (5 bases). The CDR3 runs 15 residues. CDR1 is ENHRY and CDR2 is SYGVKD in the germline V gene. The V gene lost 5 bases and the J gene lost 0 bases, with 12 bases spanning the gap. CDR3 bases: TGTGCCATCAGTACAGGAACATCTAGCACAGATACGCAGTATTTT. It encodes CAISTGTSSTDTQYF.

This clone was recorded once. The rearrangement uses TRBV13 and TRBJ1-1; tentative D call: TRBD1 (6 bases). The V and J ends lost 1 base and 6 bases respectively, with 9 bases between them. In germline, CDR1 is PRHDT, CDR2 FYEKMQ (reference sequence). The CDR3 has 13 amino acids. In nucleotides, the CDR3 is TGTGCCAGCAGCTTAGAGGGGACACCTGAAGCTTTCTTT. It specifies CASSLEGTPEAFF.

V usage is TRBV6-6 and J usage is TRBJ1-5; 7 positions match TRBD1. The V gene end was trimmed by 8 bases and the J gene end by 3 bases; junction bases not matched to a gene: 10. CDR3 size: 15 residues. CDR1 is MNHNY and CDR2 is SVGAGI in the germline V gene (reference sequence). CDR3 sequence reads: CASGGETGFNQPQHF. CDR3 DNA sequence: TGTGCCAGCGGCGGAGAGACAGGGTTCAATCAGCCCCAGCATTTT.

Comment on this clone: A junction boundary mismatches the germline segment, possibly from a read error. J is TRBJ1-3 and V is TRBV5-1; D might be TRBD1 (6 bases). This CDR3 comprises 16 residues. Germline CDR1 is SGHRS and CDR2 is YFSETQ. For the CDR3, the DNA is TGCGCCAGTAGCGCGGACAGTCAGAGCTCTGGAATCACCATATATTTT. This sequence encodes CASSADSQSSGITIYF.

The chain joins TRBV11-2 to TRBJ1-1; D not resolved. Trimming took off 1 base at V and 8 bases at J, with 5 bases between the two ends. This CDR3 spans 11 amino acids. Germline CDR1 and CDR2: SGHAT and FQNNGV. CDR3 amino acids: CASSLGREAFF. The DNA of the CDR3 is TGTGCCAGCAGCTTAGGGAGGGAAGCTTTCTTT.

V gene TRBV14 combines with J gene TRBJ2-2; D is unresolved. CDR3 length equals 13 residues. V was pared by 3 bases and J by 6 bases, with 8 bases between. Germline V gene data show CDR1 as SGHDN and CDR2 as FVKESK. As DNA, the CDR3 is TGTGCCAGCAGCCATTTGAGGCCCGGGGAGCTGTTTTTT. This translates into CASSHLRPGELFF. The variable domain in full, with the rest retrieved from reference TRBV14 and TRBJ2-2, is EAGVTQFPSHSVIEKGQTVTLRCDPISGHDNLYWYRRVMGKEIKFLLHFVKESKQDESGMPNNRFLAERTGGTYSTLKVQPAELEDSGVYFCASSHLRPGELFFGEGSRLTVL.